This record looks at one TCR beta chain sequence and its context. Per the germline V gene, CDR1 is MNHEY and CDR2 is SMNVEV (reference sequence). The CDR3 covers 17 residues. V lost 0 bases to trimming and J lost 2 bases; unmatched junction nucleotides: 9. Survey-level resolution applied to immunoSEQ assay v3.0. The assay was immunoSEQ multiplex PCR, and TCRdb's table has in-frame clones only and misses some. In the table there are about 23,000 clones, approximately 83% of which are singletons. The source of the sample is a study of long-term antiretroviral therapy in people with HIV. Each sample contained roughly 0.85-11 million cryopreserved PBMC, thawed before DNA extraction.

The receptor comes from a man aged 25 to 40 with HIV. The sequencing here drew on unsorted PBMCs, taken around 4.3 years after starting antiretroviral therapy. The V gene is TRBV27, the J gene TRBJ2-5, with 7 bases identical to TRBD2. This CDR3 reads CASSLSRVGRGQETQYF. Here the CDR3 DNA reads TGTGCCAGCAGTTTATCGCGCGTAGGGCGGGGGCAAGAGACCCAGTACTTC.